The 11 T cell receptor beta chains in this list originate from one sample, sequenced in a study of blood T cell repertoires in COVID-19. Some clones are missing from TCRdb's copy, which holds only in-frame ones; the method was immunoSEQ multiplex PCR. The sample gives over 200,000 clones, just over 85% of which show up once; 9.5% to 13% is in the top ten. The sequenced sample consisted of peripheral blood. These receptors came from a man aged 45 to 65 with COVID-19, enrolled during active disease.

J is TRBJ1-1 and V is TRBV10-1, with D maybe TRBD1 (6 bases). V lost 4 bases to trimming and J lost 4 bases, with 10 bases between them. Germline V CDR1 and CDR2: WNHNN, SYGVQD (reference sequence). The CDR3 loop spans 13 amino acids. The CDR3 is CASSGGGGTEAFF. The CDR3 DNA sequence: TGCGCCAGCAGTGGGGGGGGCGGCACTGAAGCTTTCTTT.

The V and J genes are TRBV2 and TRBJ2-7; D possibly corresponds to TRBD1 (7 bases). V lost 0 bases and J 0 bases, leaving 18 bases between the germline ends. Looked up from germline, CDR1 is SNHLY and CDR2 is FYNNEI. This CDR3 is built from 18 residues. Here the CDR3 reads CASSEAAGQPPSSYEQYF. CDR3 in DNA: TGTGCCAGCAGTGAAGCGGCGGGACAGCCGCCTAGCTCCTACGAGCAGTACTTC.

This clone was counted between two and nine times. The chain joins TRBV28 to TRBJ2-2; maybe TRBD1 (6 bases). V dropped 5 bases and J dropped 4 bases, with 14 bases sitting between them. This CDR3 region has 15 residues. Germline V gene sequence: CDR1 MDHEN, CDR2 SYDVKM. The CDR3: CASSTGSTGTGELFF. The DNA of the CDR3 is TGTGCCAGCAGTACAGGGTCTACTGGCACCGGGGAGCTGTTTTTT.

V is TRBV9 and J is TRBJ2-1; no clear D gene. Germline values: CDR1 SGDLS, CDR2 YYNGEE. Trimming took off 0 bases at V and 4 bases at J, with 8 bases between the two ends. This CDR3 region has 14 residues. Here the CDR3 DNA reads TGTGCCAGCAGCGTAGATGGGCCATACAATGAGCAGTTCTTC. It specifies CASSVDGPYNEQFF.

The chain combines TRBV5-1 with TRBJ1-6, with 9 bases lining up with TRBD1. V was pared by 4 bases and J by 7 bases, with 6 bases of the junction left unmatched. This CDR3 has 15 amino acids. The germline V gene encodes CDR1 SGHRS and CDR2 YFSETQ. The CDR3 DNA reads TGCGCCAGCAGCCCACAGGGGGCGGCGAATTCACCCCTCCACTTT. It encodes CASSPQGAANSPLHF.

The chain joins TRBV3-1 (or the pseudogene TRBV3-2) to TRBJ1-1; tentative D call: TRBD1 (5 bases). V was cut by 6 bases and J by 5 bases, with 10 bases left in between. This CDR3 is built from 12 residues. Germline V gene data show CDR1 as LGHDT and CDR2 as YNNKEL (reference sequence). The CDR3 loop is CASSFRQTEAFF. The CDR3 DNA is TGTGCCAGCAGTTTCAGACAGACTGAAGCTTTCTTT.

This clone was counted once. This chain uses TRBV3-1 (or the pseudogene TRBV3-2) with TRBJ1-6; 10 bases map to TRBD1. Germline V CDR1 and CDR2: LGHDT, YNNKEL (reference sequence). The CDR3 has 18 amino acids. The V gene end was trimmed by 4 bases and the J gene end by 7 bases; junction bases not matched to a gene: 13. CDR3 amino acids: CASSPGTGAFLRNSPLHF. In DNA, the CDR3 is TGTGCCAGCAGCCCCGGGACAGGGGCGTTTTTGAGGAATTCACCCCTCCACTTT.

The V and J genes are TRBV3-1 (or the pseudogene TRBV3-2) and TRBJ1-4, with D possibly being TRBD1 (5 bases). This CDR3 spans 15 amino acids. Deletions cut 5 bases from V and 4 bases from J, with 14 bases between. Germline V gene sequence: CDR1 LGHDT, CDR2 YNNKEL (reference sequence). CDR3 coding DNA: TGTGCCAGCAGCTCCGAAGACAGTGTTAATGAAAAACTGTTTTTT. This gives the protein CASSSEDSVNEKLFF.

This rearrangement joins TRBV10-3 to TRBJ1-6; the D is unclear. The CDR3 has 15 amino acids. Germline V CDR1 and CDR2: ENHRY, SYGVKD. V lost 3 bases and J 2 bases, leaving 8 bases between the germline ends. CDR3 coding DNA: TGTGCCATCAGTGACGGAGGACCCTATAATTCACCCCTCCACTTT. Its protein product is CAISDGGPYNSPLHF.

The chain joins TRBV5-4 to TRBJ1-2; 9 nucleotides match TRBD1. Germline CDR1 and CDR2: SGHNT and YYREEE (reference sequence). The CDR3 covers 16 residues. V lost 1 base and J lost 4; bases outside the gene matches: 8. The chain's CDR3 is CASSLSGGQGIYGYTF. The DNA for the CDR3 is TGTGCCAGCAGCTTGTCCGGAGGACAGGGGATCTATGGCTACACCTTC.

This chain uses TRBV7-3 with TRBJ1-1, with 8 bases lining up with TRBD1. The CDR3 extends over 19 amino acids. V shed 1 base, J shed 3 bases, and the junction held 16 bases outside the gene matches. Per germline, CDR1 SGHTA and CDR2 FQGTGA. The CDR3 bases are TGTGCCAGCAGCTTAATGTGGCGGCAGGGGGCAAGTGGGTACACTGAAGCTTTCTTT. Encoded protein: CASSLMWRQGASGYTEAFF.